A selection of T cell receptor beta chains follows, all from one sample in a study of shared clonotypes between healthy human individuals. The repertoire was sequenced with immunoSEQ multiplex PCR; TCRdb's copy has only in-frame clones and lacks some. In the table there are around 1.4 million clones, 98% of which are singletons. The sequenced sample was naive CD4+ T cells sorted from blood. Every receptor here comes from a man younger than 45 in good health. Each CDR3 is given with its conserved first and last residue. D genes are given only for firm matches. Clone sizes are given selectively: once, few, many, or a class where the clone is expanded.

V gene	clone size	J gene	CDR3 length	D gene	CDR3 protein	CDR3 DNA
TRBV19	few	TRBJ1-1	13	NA	CASSDRRNTEAFF	TGTGCCAGTAGCGACAGGCGGAACACTGAAGCTTTCTTT
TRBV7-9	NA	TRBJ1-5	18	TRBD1	CASSHPPGQNYSNQPQHF	TGTGCCAGCAGCCACCCGCCGGGACAGAATTATAGCAATCAGCCCCAGCATTTT
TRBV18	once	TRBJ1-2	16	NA	CASSPVSGPRVYGYTF	TGTGCCAGCTCACCAGTCTCAGGTCCCCGGGTCTATGGCTACACCTTC
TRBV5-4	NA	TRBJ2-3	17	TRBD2	CASSLDGTSGRGRTQYF	TGTGCCAGCAGCTTGGACGGGACTAGCGGGAGGGGACGTACGCAGTATTTT
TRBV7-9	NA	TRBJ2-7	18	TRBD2	CASSPVARRLAGTYEQYF	TGTGCCAGCAGCCCAGTGGCCAGGAGACTAGCGGGAACCTACGAGCAGTACTTC
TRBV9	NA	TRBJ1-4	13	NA	CASLRRTNEKLFF	TGTGCCAGCCTCCGGAGAACTAATGAAAAACTGTTTTTT
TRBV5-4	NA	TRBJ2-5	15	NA	CASRNGTVGRGTQYF	TGTGCCAGCAGAAACGGGACAGTGGGGCGGGGGACCCAGTACTTC
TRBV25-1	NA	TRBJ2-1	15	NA	CASTNRDGGYNEQFF	TGTGCCAGCACAAACCGGGACGGCGGGTACAATGAGCAGTTCTTC
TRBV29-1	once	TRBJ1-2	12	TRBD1	CSVDRGNYGYTF	TGCAGCGTCGACAGGGGAAACTATGGCTACACCTTC
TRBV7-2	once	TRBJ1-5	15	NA	CASSPYGIGNQPQHF	TGTGCCAGCAGCCCCTATGGGATCGGGAATCAGCCCCAGCATTTT
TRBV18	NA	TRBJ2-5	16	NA	CASSPLASSPQETQYF	TGTGCCAGCTCACCCTTAGCGAGTTCCCCTCAAGAGACCCAGTACTTC
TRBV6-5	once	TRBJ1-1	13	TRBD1	CASSPPARGQAFF	TGTGCCAGCAGCCCACCCGCCAGGGGGCAAGCTTTCTTT
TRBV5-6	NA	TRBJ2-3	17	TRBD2	CASSLGGGSGRTDTQYF	TGTGCCAGCAGCTTGGGGGGCGGTAGCGGGCGTACAGATACGCAGTATTTT
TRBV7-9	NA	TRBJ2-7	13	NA	CASSLVPPHEQYF	TGTGCCAGCAGCTTAGTCCCCCCCCACGAGCAGTACTTC
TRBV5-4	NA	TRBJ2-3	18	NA	CASSLAAGVQRSTDTQYF	TGTGCCAGCAGCTTGGCCGCGGGTGTCCAGCGGAGCACAGATACGCAGTATTTT
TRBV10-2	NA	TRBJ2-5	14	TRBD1	CASSPTGSKETQYF	TGCGCCAGCAGCCCGACAGGGAGCAAGGAGACCCAGTACTTC
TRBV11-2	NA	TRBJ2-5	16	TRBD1	CASSLGQGGTQETQYF	TGTGCCAGCAGCCTTGGACAGGGGGGGACCCAAGAGACCCAGTACTTC
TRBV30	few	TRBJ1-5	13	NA	CAWSRQSNQPQHF	TGTGCCTGGAGTCGACAAAGCAATCAGCCCCAGCATTTT
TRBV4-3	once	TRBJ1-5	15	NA	CASSQSYNSNQPQHF	TGCGCCAGCAGCCAATCCTACAATAGCAATCAGCCCCAGCATTTT
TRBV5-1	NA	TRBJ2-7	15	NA	CASSLVPGSGYEQYF	TGCGCCAGCAGCTTGGTTCCAGGGAGCGGCTACGAGCAGTACTTC
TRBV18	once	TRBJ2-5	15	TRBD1	CASSPPDRGQETQYF	TGTGCCAGCTCACCACCCGACAGGGGCCAAGAGACCCAGTACTTC
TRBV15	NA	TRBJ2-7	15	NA	CATSREGGRLYEQYF	TGTGCCACCAGCAGAGAGGGCGGCAGGCTCTACGAGCAGTACTTC
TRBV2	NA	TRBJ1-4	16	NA	CASSDPDGTTNEKLFF	TGTGCCAGCAGTGACCCGGACGGAACAACTAATGAAAAACTGTTTTTT
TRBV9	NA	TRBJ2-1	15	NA	CASRPNGGNYNEQFF	TGTGCCAGCAGACCCAACGGGGGAAACTACAATGAGCAGTTCTTC
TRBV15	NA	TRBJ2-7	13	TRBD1	CATSIGQGYEQYF	TGTGCCACCAGCATCGGACAGGGCTACGAGCAGTACTTC
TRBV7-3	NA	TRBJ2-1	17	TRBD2	CASSFRAGLASNNEQFF	TGTGCCAGCAGCTTCCGCGCGGGACTAGCTTCTAACAATGAGCAGTTCTTC
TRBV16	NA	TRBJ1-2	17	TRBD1	CASSYKTGADRNYGYTF	TGTGCCAGCAGTTATAAAACAGGGGCAGACCGAAACTATGGCTACACCTTC
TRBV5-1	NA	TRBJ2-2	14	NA	CASSLAVGTGELFF	TGCGCCAGCAGCTTGGCGGTAGGGACCGGGGAGCTGTTTTTT
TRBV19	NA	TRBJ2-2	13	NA	CAISPYVSGELFF	TGTGCCATTAGCCCGTATGTATCAGGGGAGCTGTTTTTT
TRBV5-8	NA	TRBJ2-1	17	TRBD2	CASSLTSGSFSYNEQFF	TGTGCCAGCAGCTTGACTAGCGGGAGCTTCAGCTACAATGAGCAGTTCTTC
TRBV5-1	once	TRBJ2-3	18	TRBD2	CASSLGAGVLGNTDTQYF	TGCGCCAGCAGCTTGGGAGCGGGAGTTTTGGGGAACACAGATACGCAGTATTTT
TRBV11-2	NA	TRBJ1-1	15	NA	CASSLSTAPGTEAFF	TGTGCCAGCAGCTTATCAACAGCCCCAGGAACTGAAGCTTTCTTT
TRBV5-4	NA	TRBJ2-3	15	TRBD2	CASSLGGRAGYTQYF	TGTGCCAGCAGCTTGGGGGGGAGGGCCGGGTATACGCAGTATTTT
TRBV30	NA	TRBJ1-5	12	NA	CAWSAGYQPQHF	TGTGCCTGGAGCGCTGGTTATCAGCCCCAGCATTTT
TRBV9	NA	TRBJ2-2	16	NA	CASSVDPGGNTGELFF	TGTGCCAGCAGCGTAGACCCCGGGGGCAACACCGGGGAGCTGTTTTTT
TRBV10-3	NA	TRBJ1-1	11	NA	CAISAGSEAFF	TGTGCCATCAGTGCAGGGAGTGAAGCTTTCTTT
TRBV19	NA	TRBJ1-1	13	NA	CASTQSGGSEAFF	TGTGCCAGTACCCAATCGGGGGGATCTGAAGCTTTCTTT
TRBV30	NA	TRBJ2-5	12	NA	CAWKGNEETQYF	TGTGCCTGGAAGGGGAACGAAGAGACCCAGTACTTC
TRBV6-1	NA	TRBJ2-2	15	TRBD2	CASSALAGYTGELFF	TGTGCCAGCAGTGCTCTAGCGGGATACACCGGGGAGCTGTTTTTT
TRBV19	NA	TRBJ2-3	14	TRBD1	CASSILGQGYTQYF	TGTGCCAGTAGTATACTCGGACAGGGGTATACGCAGTATTTT
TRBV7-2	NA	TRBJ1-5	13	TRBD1	CASRGQVGQPQHF	TGTGCCAGCAGAGGACAGGTGGGTCAGCCCCAGCATTTT
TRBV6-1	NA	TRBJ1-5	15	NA	CAARTVTFPNQPQHF	TGTGCCGCCCGGACAGTTACTTTTCCCAATCAGCCCCAGCATTTT
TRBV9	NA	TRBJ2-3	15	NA	CASSVFVRGTDTQYF	TGTGCCAGCAGCGTGTTTGTCAGGGGTACAGATACGCAGTATTTT
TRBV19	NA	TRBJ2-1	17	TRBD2	CASSIGTSGRVYNEQFF	TGTGCCAGTAGTATCGGGACTAGCGGGAGAGTTTACAATGAGCAGTTCTTC
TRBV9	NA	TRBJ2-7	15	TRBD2	CASSTHSGSPYEQYF	TGTGCCAGCAGCACCCATAGCGGGAGCCCCTACGAGCAGTACTTC
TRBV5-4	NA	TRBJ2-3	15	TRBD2	CASSTPREAADTQYF	TGTGCCAGCAGCACCCCCCGGGAGGCGGCAGATACGCAGTATTTT
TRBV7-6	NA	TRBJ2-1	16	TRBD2	CASSSRGGRADNEQFF	TGTGCCAGCAGCTCCCGCGGCGGGAGGGCGGACAATGAGCAGTTCTTC
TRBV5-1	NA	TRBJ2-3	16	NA	CASSLERALSADTQYF	TGCGCCAGCAGCTTGGAAAGGGCCCTTTCTGCAGATACGCAGTATTTT
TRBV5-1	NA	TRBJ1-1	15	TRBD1	CASSLAPGQGTEAFF	TGCGCCAGCAGCTTGGCCCCGGGACAGGGGACTGAAGCTTTCTTT
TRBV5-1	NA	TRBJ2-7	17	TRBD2	CASSLRTGLAGDYEQYF	TGCGCCAGCAGCCTGAGAACAGGACTAGCGGGAGATTACGAGCAGTACTTC
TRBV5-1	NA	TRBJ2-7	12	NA	CASSLDLQEQYF	TGCGCCAGCAGCTTGGACCTACAGGAGCAGTACTTC
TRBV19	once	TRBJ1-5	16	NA	CASKLGWASGDQPQHF	TGTGCCAGTAAGTTGGGGTGGGCCTCAGGCGATCAGCCCCAGCATTTT
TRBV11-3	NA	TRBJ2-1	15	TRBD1	CASSLQGVSYNEQFF	TGTGCCAGCAGCTTACAGGGGGTTTCCTACAATGAGCAGTTCTTC
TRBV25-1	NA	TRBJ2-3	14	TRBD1	CASSSGTGGNTQYF	TGTGCCAGCAGCTCCGGGACAGGGGGAAATACGCAGTATTTT
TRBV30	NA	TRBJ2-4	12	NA	CACGKGKNIQYF	TGTGCCTGTGGAAAAGGGAAAAACATTCAGTACTTC
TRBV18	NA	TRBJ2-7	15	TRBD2	CASSPLGTSADEQYF	TGTGCCAGCTCACCATTGGGGACTAGCGCTGACGAGCAGTACTTC
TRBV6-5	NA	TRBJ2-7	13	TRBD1	CASSYTGAHEQYF	TGTGCCAGCAGTTATACAGGGGCCCACGAGCAGTACTTC
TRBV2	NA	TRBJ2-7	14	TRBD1	CASSEQGVSYEQYF	TGTGCCAGCAGTGAGCAGGGGGTCTCCTACGAGCAGTACTTC
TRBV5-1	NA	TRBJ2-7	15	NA	CASSNVPRGAYEQYF	TGCGCCAGCAGCAATGTTCCGAGGGGCGCCTACGAGCAGTACTTC